This T cell receptor (beta chain) was sequenced for a study of T cells in Graves' hyperthyroidism and ophthalmopathy. About the study: Blood from the periphery was taken at initial diagnosis, before any treatment.

Authors of the study amplified TCR beta CDR3 regions from RNA transcripts. The TCR CDR3 first-round RT-PCR relied on the HTBI primer set. MiXCR was run by TCRdb on the multiplex PCR reads, yielding one entry per CDR3 protein. The data contain about 410,000 distinct CDR3 sequences, approximately 15% of them seen just once; the ten biggest clones take up around 14%. This clonotype was detected ten times or more. As yet, its antigen is unknown. Under 3 months was the duration of disease in ophthalmopathy patients, who also had a Clinical Activity Score of at least 3 and a NOSPECS grade of at least 4. Patients having uncontrolled infection, another autoimmune disease, pregnancy or lactation were not included. The CDR3 consists of 14 residues. V was clipped by 3 bases and J by 3 bases; unmatched bases: 5. Study conclusions and caveats: Most thyroid clonotypes with frequency above 0.001 were detected in blood.

The chain couples TRBV12-3 or TRBV12-4 to TRBJ2-7, with 7 bases aligning to TRBD2. This clonotype was sampled from a young man with Graves' ophthalmopathy. Sequencing used blood. The CDR3 region is CASSLGLSNYEQYF. Here the CDR3 DNA reads TGTGCCAGCAGTTTGGGACTAAGTAACTACGAGCAGTACTTC.